Sequencing of this T cell receptor (beta chain) was carried out in a study of blood T cells in healthy people across ages. A note on this clonotype: Antigen: not known.

Sample-barcoded 5' priming and a J-beta primer mix drove a second PCR of roughly 7 to 11 cycles. In TCRdb, the 5' RACE reads were re-called with MiXCR into one record per CDR3 protein. The table has 1.8 million or so distinct CDR3 sequences, about two fifths seen once. Study-wide results and caveats: Estimates of diversity drawn from one million T cells were considered underestimates. Because donor CMV status was unknown, expanded clonotype changes were possibly confounded.

Collection of 8.5 to 10 milliliters of peripheral blood was performed for each donor. With each sample, at least 6 micrograms of total RNA were extracted. The CDR3 length is 17 residues. V lost 0 bases to trimming and J lost 14 bases; unmatched junction nucleotides: 20. Germline V lookup: CDR1 MNHEY, CDR2 SVGAGI. The sequencing input was blood. The receptor's source is a human donor in good health. The rearrangement uses TRBV6-5 and TRBJ2-3; 7 bases are shared with TRBD1. CDR3 sequence (DNA): TGTGCCAGCAGTTACTCAAGGGACAGCCAATCCTCCTACGAGCGGTATTTT. It encodes CASSYSRDSQSSYERYF.